The clone carrying this T cell receptor beta chain occurred a few times. The V gene lost 4 bases and the J gene lost 1 base, with 8 bases spanning the gap. The CDR3 contains 14 residues. The germline gives CDR1 MNHNY, CDR2 SVGAGI (reference sequence). These data originate in a study of control samples from healthy donors and cancer patients. Some clones are missing from TCRdb's copy, which holds only in-frame ones; the method was immunoSEQ multiplex PCR. The data show a few hundred thousand clones, over 75% seen once. The sequencing sample was made of PBMCs. This receptor was taken from a man in his forties or fifties with head and neck cancer. The chain uses TRBV6-6 and TRBJ1-5; D remains unclear. The CDR3: CASSSGPSNQPQHF. The CDR3 region has the DNA TGTGCCAGCAGTTCGGGCCCCAGCAATCAGCCCCAGCATTTT.